Sequencing of this T cell receptor beta chain was carried out in a study of blood T cell repertoires in COVID-19. Study details: In each case, the material was cDNA or gDNA derived from T cells, B-cell-depleted T cells, or PBMCs.

This CDR3 region has 12 residues. With 9 bases clipped from V and 2 bases from J, the junction kept 3 bases outside the gene matches. Germline V CDR1 and CDR2: SNHLY, FYNNEI. In the original processing: Nucleated cell counts were estimated from reference gene primer amplification. Clones were read by immunoSEQ multiplex PCR, and TCRdb kept only the in-frame ones, dropping some. The V and J calls and clone size were taken over from that table, and D and trimming were inferred from the DNA. The data show 170,000 or so clones, approximately 83% seen once. The specimen was peripheral blood. The chain is built from TRBV2 and TRBJ1-2; TRBD1 agrees at 7 bases. This TCR was recovered from a woman aged 55-70 years with acute or convalescent COVID-19. Here the CDR3 reads CARGGQNYGYTF. In DNA form, the CDR3 reads TGTGCCAGAGGGGGACAGAACTATGGCTACACCTTC.